This T cell receptor beta chain is from a study of T-cell memory formation after mild COVID-19. In the study overall: Largely, the TCR clusters proved donor specific.

Germline values: CDR1 SGDLS, CDR2 YYNGEE. The CDR3 contains 15 residues. V dropped 0 bases and J dropped 5 bases, with 14 bases sitting between them. This clonotype was counted a few times. Its specificity is unknown. In TCRdb, the 5' RACE reads were re-called with MiXCR into one record per CDR3 protein. Among 200,000 to 300,000 distinct CDR3 sequences, around 15% were seen once, and the ten largest hold 20% to 25%. General study findings and limits: From day 15 to 85, contracting clones were balanced between CD4 and CD8, whereas later expanders leaned toward CD4+. Within pre-infection memory, some responding clones were found, suggesting cross-reactive memory joined.

Source material: PBMCs or a T cell subset sorted from them (not recorded which). The source is a man younger than 35 who had mild COVID-19 (a few samples of this study predate the infection). Cell type and time point are not known. This rearrangement joins TRBV9 to TRBJ1-1; D perhaps matches TRBD1 (5 bases). CDR3 nucleotides: TGTGCCAGCAGCGTAGACCCAGGGACGGATACTGAAGCTTTCTTT. As protein: CASSVDPGTDTEAFF. Together with reference TRBV9 and TRBJ1-1, the CDR3 gives the full variable domain: DSGVTQTPKHLITATGQRVTLRCSPRSGDLSVYWYQQSLDQGLQFLIQYYNGEERAKGNILERFSAQQFPDLHSELNLSSLELGDSALYFCASSVDPGTDTEAFFGQGTRLTVV.